The 29 T cell receptor beta chains presented below share a single source sample, sequenced in a study of shared clonotypes between healthy human individuals. Sequencing was performed with immunoSEQ multiplex PCR; in TCRdb, only in-frame clones are kept and a portion is missing. The sample lists about 1 million clones; 78% were seen once. Sequencing was performed on memory CD4+ T cells from PBMCs. The subset is: CD45RA-negative fraction. These receptors all come from a man aged 18 to 30 in good health. Some clones in this sample may be carry-over from other donors' samples.

The chain recombines TRBV27 with TRBJ2-7; D perhaps matches TRBD2 (6 bases). V was cut by 3 bases and J by 9 bases, with 21 bases left in between. Germline V lookup: CDR1 MNHEY, CDR2 SMNVEV (reference sequence). The CDR3 spans 15 residues. The CDR3 DNA is TGTGCCAGCAGTTTTGTCCCCCGTGGGGGGTCCCTGCAGTACTTC. This translates into CASSFVPRGGSLQYF.

The J gene is TRBJ1-4, the V gene TRBV19, with D perhaps TRBD1 (5 bases). The V end lost 6 bases, the J end lost 3 bases, and 11 bases lay between the germline ends. The CDR3 sequence is 14 residues long. Germline values: CDR1 LNHDA, CDR2 SQIVND (reference sequence). CDR3 DNA sequence: TGTGCCAGTAGGCACGGGGGATCTAATGAAAAACTGTTTTTT. It yields the protein CASRHGGSNEKLFF.

The DNA for the CDR3 is TGTGCCAGCGAGACTAGCGGGCGCTACAATGAGCAGTTCTTC. This encodes CASETSGRYNEQFF. This sequence joins TRBV18 and TRBJ2-1, with TRBD2 matching over 10 bases. J gave up 3 bases and V 8 bases, and 4 bases lay outside the gene matches. There are 14 residues in the CDR3. Germline V CDR1 and CDR2: KGHSH, LQKENI.

J is TRBJ1-1 and V is TRBV28; TRBD1 aligns across 7 bases. Trimming at V came to 6 bases and at J to 10 bases, leaving 14 bases not matched to a gene. CDR1 MDHEN and CDR2 SYDVKM come from the germline V gene. This CDR3 region has 14 residues. In DNA, the CDR3 is TGTGCCAGCAGACCCGGGACAGCCTGGATCGGAGCTTTCTTT. Amino acid sequence: CASRPGTAWIGAFF.

The J gene is TRBJ2-7, the V gene TRBV28; perhaps D is TRBD1 or TRBD2 (5 bases each). Per the germline V gene, CDR1 is MDHEN and CDR2 is SYDVKM. The CDR3 sequence is 13 residues long. V lost 5 bases and J 5 bases, leaving 13 bases between the germline ends. The CDR3 region has the DNA TGTGCCAGCAGTCCAGGGACCCCGAACGAGCAGTACTTC. It translates to CASSPGTPNEQYF. The full variable domain, with the rest looked up from reference TRBV28 and TRBJ2-7, is DVKVTQSSRYLVKRTGEKVFLECVQDMDHENMFWYRQDPGLGLRLIYFSYDVKMKEKGDIPEGYSVSREKKERFSLILESASTNQTSMYLCASSPGTPNEQYFGPGTRLTVT.

The CDR3 loop is CSVGWLAGELFF. The CDR3 DNA sequence: TGCAGCGTTGGTTGGCTAGCCGGGGAGCTGTTTTTT. The chain combines TRBV29-1 with TRBJ2-2; D is unresolved. The germline V gene encodes CDR1 SQVTM and CDR2 ANQGSEA. The CDR3 covers 12 residues. The germline V and J ends were trimmed by 4 bases and 6 bases, with 9 bases remaining between them.

This CDR3 reads CASSPTGERAYNEQFF. The CDR3 coding sequence is TGTGCCAGCAGCCCGACCGGGGAGCGAGCCTACAATGAGCAGTTCTTC. The chain links TRBV9 to TRBJ2-1, with TRBD2 as a possible D gene (5 bases). Trimming took off 4 bases at V and 2 bases at J, with 16 bases between the two ends. CDR1 is SGDLS and CDR2 is YYNGEE in the germline V gene. The CDR3 has 16 residues.

This clone was counted many times. CDR3 amino acids: CAIPINQPQHF. The CDR3 DNA follows: TGTGCCATCCCTATCAATCAGCCCCAGCATTTT. The chain is built from TRBV10-3 and TRBJ1-5; D ambiguous. V lost 8 bases and J lost 3, with 5 bases in between. This CDR3 is built from 11 residues. Per germline, CDR1 ENHRY and CDR2 SYGVKD.

Points on this clone: Other DNA sequences in the sample encode the same CDR3. The chain joins TRBV2 to TRBJ2-1; 7 bases fit TRBD2. The germline gives CDR1 SNHLY, CDR2 FYNNEI. This CDR3 region has 14 residues. V shed 6 bases, J shed 4 bases, and the junction held 6 bases outside the gene matches. The CDR3 nucleotides are TGTGCCAGCAGAGGCCTAGCGGATTACAATGAGCAGTTCTTC. Protein sequence: CASRGLADYNEQFF. The complete variable domain, with remaining parts taken from reference TRBV2 and TRBJ2-1, reads EPEVTQTPSHQVTQMGQEVILRCVPISNHLYFYWYRQILGQKVEFLVSFYNNEISEKSEIFDDQFSVERPDGSNFTLKIRSTKLEDSAMYFCASRGLADYNEQFFGPGTRLTVL.

The chain links TRBV5-6 to TRBJ2-1; TRBD2 matches 10 bases. Per germline, CDR1 SGHDT and CDR2 YYEEEE. After removal of 1 base from V and 4 bases from J, the junction contained 5 bases not matched to a gene. The CDR3 contains 16 residues. CDR3 in DNA: TGTGCCAGCAGCTTGTCACCAGCGGGAGGGTACAATGAGCAGTTCTTC. The encoded protein is CASSLSPAGGYNEQFF.

The table lists this clone with a few counts. The V call is TRBV30, the J call TRBJ2-7; a possible D gene is TRBD2 (5 bases). Germline CDR1 is GTSNPN and CDR2 is SVGIG (reference sequence). CDR3 length equals 13 residues. Trimming shortened V by 8 bases and J by 5 bases, and 19 bases separated the two germline ends. The CDR3 region has the DNA TGTGCCAGATCCAAGACAAGAGCGGACGAGCAGTACTTC. It is translated as CARSKTRADEQYF.

The J gene is TRBJ2-7, the V gene TRBV11-1, with 7 bases matching TRBD1. Germline CDR1 and CDR2: SGHAT and FQDESV (reference sequence). Unmatched junction bases numbered 6, after V lost 3 bases and J lost 4 bases. The CDR3 sequence is 14 residues long. The CDR3 nucleotides read TGTGCCAGCAGCTTTGGGGGACAGCGTTACGAGCAGTACTTC. This codes for CASSFGGQRYEQYF. Together with reference TRBV11-1 and TRBJ2-7, the CDR3 gives the full variable domain: EAEVAQSPRYKITEKSQAVAFWCDPISGHATLYWYRQILGQGPELLVQFQDESVVDDSQLPKDRFSAERLKGVDSTLKIQPAELGDSAMYLCASSFGGQRYEQYFGPGTRLTVT.

In DNA form, the CDR3 reads TGCGCCAGCAGCCCGGCTAGCGGATACACAGATACGCAGTATTTT. It codes for CASSPASGYTDTQYF. The rearrangement uses TRBV5-1 and TRBJ2-3; the match to TRBD2 covers 7 bases. This CDR3 contains 15 residues. Germline CDR1 is SGHRS and CDR2 is YFSETQ. V was clipped by 4 bases and J by 2 bases; unmatched bases: 7.

V usage is TRBV5-1 and J usage is TRBJ2-7; possibly TRBD1 or TRBD2 for D (5 bases each). Trimming removed 5 bases at V and 2 bases at J, with 14 bases between. Germline loops: CDR1 SGHRS, CDR2 YFSETQ. The CDR3 is made up of 14 amino acids. CDR3 amino acids: CASSLSGTTYEQYF. The CDR3 DNA is TGCGCCAGCAGTCTATCAGGGACCACCTACGAGCAGTACTTC.

In its sample, this clone was seen once. CDR3 residues: CASSNPGLAGGGLYEQYF. The CDR3 bases are TGTGCCAGCAGTAACCCGGGACTAGCGGGGGGAGGACTTTACGAGCAGTACTTC. The rearrangement links TRBV27 to TRBJ2-7, with TRBD2 identical over 15 bases. After removal of 5 bases from V and 4 bases from J, the junction contained 12 bases not matched to a gene. The germline V gene has CDR1 MNHEY and CDR2 SMNVEV (reference sequence). The CDR3 sequence is 18 residues long.

The V call is TRBV5-4, the J call TRBJ1-2, with D possibly TRBD1 on 5 matching bases. The germline V and J ends were trimmed by 0 bases and 2 bases, with 11 bases remaining between them. Germline CDR1 is SGHNT and CDR2 is YYREEE (reference sequence). The CDR3 is made up of 15 amino acids. CDR3 in DNA: TGTGCCAGCAGCTTGGGGGGCTCAATGAACTATGGCTACACCTTC. Protein product: CASSLGGSMNYGYTF. The complete variable domain, with remaining parts taken from reference TRBV5-4 and TRBJ1-2, reads ETGVTQSPTHLIKTRGQQVTLRCSSQSGHNTVSWYQQALGQGPQFIFQYYREEENGRGNFPPRFSGLQFPNYSSELNVNALELDDSALYLCASSLGGSMNYGYTFGSGTRLTVV.

This clone has a handful of counts. CDR3 in amino acids: CSVAVKNTEAFF. As DNA, the CDR3 is TGCAGCGTTGCAGTTAAGAACACTGAAGCTTTCTTT. The chain links TRBV29-1 to TRBJ1-1; no clear D gene. Trimming took 4 bases from V and 1 from J, leaving 7 bases between them. The CDR3 is made up of 12 amino acids. The germline CDR1 and CDR2 sequences are SQVTM and ANQGSEA.

The rearrangement joins TRBV30 to TRBJ1-1, with D maybe TRBD1 (6 bases). The CDR3 is 14 residues long. CDR1 and CDR2 (germline): GTSNPN, SVGIG (reference sequence). V was pared by 1 base and J by 0 bases, with 9 bases between. The CDR3 nucleotides are TGTGCCTGGAGTGGGGGGCCCTTGAACACTGAAGCTTTCTTT. Its protein is CAWSGGPLNTEAFF.

The chain has TRBV7-9 and TRBJ2-3; D unclear. The CDR3 consists of 14 residues. Germline lookup yields CDR1 SEHNR and CDR2 FQNEAQ (reference sequence). With 0 bases removed from V and 4 bases from J, the gap between germline ends came to 8 bases. The CDR3 loop reads CASSLALGADTQYF. The CDR3 nucleotides are TGTGCCAGCAGCTTAGCGCTTGGGGCAGATACGCAGTATTTT.

This chain links TRBV29-1 with TRBJ2-5; D is uncertain. Per the germline V gene, CDR1 is SQVTM and CDR2 is ANQGSEA. The CDR3 runs to 13 residues. V lost 0 bases and J 4 bases, leaving 9 bases between the germline ends. CDR3 nucleotides: TGCAGCGTTGAAGAGGTAGTAACAGAGACCCAGTACTTC. This encodes CSVEEVVTETQYF.

The chain has TRBV30 and TRBJ2-7, with D unclear. CDR3 length: 13 amino acids. The ends were cut back, 6 bases at V and 9 bases at J, with 21 bases in the middle. CDR1 and CDR2 from the germline V gene are GTSNPN and SVGIG (reference sequence). The DNA of the CDR3 is TGTGCCTGCTCCAAAGGGTCGAGAGCCGGGCAGTACTTC. Translating gives CACSKGSRAGQYF.

Comment on this clone: This sample also contains other DNA sequences that code for the same CDR3. The V call is TRBV11-2, the J call TRBJ1-1, with no clear D. From germline, CDR1 is SGHAT and CDR2 FQNNGV. The CDR3 spans 12 residues. Trimming stripped 2 bases from V and 5 bases from J, with 6 bases between. CDR3 residues: CASSLSGTEAFF. The DNA for the CDR3 is TGTGCCAGCAGCTTATCGGGTACTGAAGCTTTCTTT.

The chain couples TRBV18 to TRBJ2-1, with TRBD2 matching 9 bases. The CDR3 loop spans 15 amino acids. V shed 2 bases and J 3 bases; nucleotides not matched to a gene: 2. CDR1 is KGHSH and CDR2 is LQKENI in the germline V gene. CDR3 sequence (DNA): TGTGCCAGCTCACCAGGCGGGAGGGTCTACAATGAGCAGTTCTTC. It yields the protein CASSPGGRVYNEQFF.

This clone was counted only a few times. This sequence joins TRBV28 and TRBJ1-5; maybe TRBD1 (6 bases). This CDR3 has 15 residues. V was clipped by 6 bases and J by 1 base, with 13 bases between them. Germline CDR1 is MDHEN and CDR2 is SYDVKM. CDR3 sequence: CASRSPDSSNQPQHF. The CDR3 DNA reads as TGTGCCAGCAGATCACCGGACAGCAGCAATCAGCCCCAGCATTTT. Variable domain in full (rest from reference TRBV28 and TRBJ1-5): DVKVTQSSRYLVKRTGEKVFLECVQDMDHENMFWYRQDPGLGLRLIYFSYDVKMKEKGDIPEGYSVSREKKERFSLILESASTNQTSMYLCASRSPDSSNQPQHFGDGTRLSIL.

The CDR3: CAISDRDRGFGEQFF. The DNA of the CDR3 is TGTGCCATCAGTGACCGGGACAGGGGTTTTGGCGAGCAGTTCTTC. The genes are TRBV10-3 and TRBJ2-1; TRBD1 matches at 10 bases. J gave up 10 bases and V 3 bases, and 9 bases lay outside the gene matches. Germline V gene data show CDR1 as ENHRY and CDR2 as SYGVKD. This CDR3 region has 15 residues.

The chain is built from TRBV18 and TRBJ2-7; 8 nucleotides agree with TRBD2. The V and J ends lost 8 bases and 3 bases, in that order; junction bases with no gene match: 9. Germline CDR1 and CDR2: KGHSH and LQKENI. The CDR3 consists of 14 residues. The CDR3 protein is CASRSGTSGYEQYF. Here the CDR3 DNA reads TGTGCCAGCCGGTCCGGGACTAGTGGCTACGAGCAGTACTTC.

In this sample, this clone turned up once. J is TRBJ1-1 and V is TRBV9, with unresolved D. The germline V gene encodes CDR1 SGDLS and CDR2 YYNGEE. The CDR3 loop spans 16 amino acids. The V end was cut by 0 bases, the J end by 0 bases, with 12 bases between. The CDR3 DNA is TGTGCCAGCAGCGTAGATTCGGGTAACATGAACACTGAAGCTTTCTTT. Amino acid sequence: CASSVDSGNMNTEAFF.

The chain recombines TRBV25-1 with TRBJ2-1, with D perhaps given as TRBD1 or TRBD2 (5 bases each). Germline lookup yields CDR1 MGHDK and CDR2 SYGVNS. The CDR3 is 13 residues long. The V and J ends lost 7 bases and 5 bases respectively, with 12 bases between them. The CDR3 sequence is CASTLRGDNEQFF. CDR3 DNA: TGTGCCAGCACCCTGAGAGGGGACAATGAGCAGTTCTTC. The complete variable domain, with remaining parts taken from reference TRBV25-1 and TRBJ2-1, reads EADIYQTPRYLVIGTGKKITLECSQTMGHDKMYWYQQDPGMELHLIHYSYGVNSTEKGDLSSESTVSRIRTEHFPLTLESARPSHTSQYLCASTLRGDNEQFFGPGTRLTVL.

This chain links TRBV12-5 with TRBJ2-7; D gene uncertain. CDR1 is LGHNT, CDR2 FRNRAP, per germline. This CDR3 has 17 amino acids. V was shortened by 1 base and J by 2 bases, with 18 bases between the two germline ends. Here the CDR3 reads CASGLGIPGTPAYEQYF. The CDR3 coding sequence is TGTGCTAGTGGTTTGGGGATTCCCGGAACTCCCGCCTACGAGCAGTACTTC.